This T cell receptor beta chain was sequenced for a study of T cell repertoires in cytomegalovirus infection. Study overall: Evidence of both CMV infection and a matching HLA type came from public TCR beta signatures.

Study results and limitations: The study found HLA-C-restricted CMV-specific TCR beta clonotypes dominating the ex vivo response. There were carriers of CMV plus the relevant HLA, and cumulative public TCR beta family frequency identified them.

The CDR3 totals 13 residues. CDR1 and CDR2 from the germline V gene are LGHNA and YNFKEQ. V gave up 0 bases and J gave up 6 bases, with 6 bases separating them. This clonotype has only a few counts. Its antigen remains unknown. TCRdb re-called the reads with MiXCR, one entry per CDR3 protein. The sample carries approximately 250,000 distinct CDR3 sequences, 9% to 15% recorded once. The chain links TRBV4-2 to TRBJ1-5; D ambiguous. The TCR sequence derives from a human donor in good health (CMV status not recorded). Some clones in this sample may be carry-over from other donors' samples. The material sequenced was PBMCs. This CDR3 is CASSQERVQPQHF. The CDR3 coding sequence is TGTGCCAGCAGCCAAGAACGGGTTCAGCCCCAGCATTTT.